One and the same sample provided the 26 T cell receptor beta chains below, sequenced in a study of cytomegalovirus exposure and HLA in healthy donors. Profiled with immunoSEQ multiplex PCR; TCRdb holds only in-frame clones, not every one. There are roughly 330,000 clones in the sample; roughly 87% occur only once, and about 1% lies in the top ten. Sequences were obtained from PBMCs. Receptors originate from a woman in her 30s in good health and CMV-seropositive.

The chain uses TRBV2 and TRBJ1-2; 10 positions match TRBD1. This CDR3 contains 14 residues. From germline, CDR1 is SNHLY and CDR2 FYNNEI. V shed 7 bases, J shed 4 bases, and the junction held 6 bases outside the gene matches. CDR3 region: CASKMTGGIYGYTF. CDR3 nucleotide sequence: TGTGCCAGCAAAATGACAGGGGGCATCTATGGCTACACCTTC. The complete variable domain, with remaining parts taken from reference TRBV2 and TRBJ1-2, reads EPEVTQTPSHQVTQMGQEVILRCVPISNHLYFYWYRQILGQKVEFLVSFYNNEISEKSEIFDDQFSVERPDGSNFTLKIRSTKLEDSAMYFCASKMTGGIYGYTFGSGTRLTVV.

V usage is TRBV30 and J usage is TRBJ2-7, with 10 bases aligning to TRBD1. V dropped 3 bases and J dropped 3; count of bases not matched to a gene: 8. Germline loops: CDR1 GTSNPN, CDR2 SVGIG (reference sequence). The CDR3 runs to 15 residues. The CDR3 DNA sequence: TGTGCCTGGAGCGCCGGGACAGGGGCTGTCTACGAGCAGTACTTC. The encoded protein is CAWSAGTGAVYEQYF.

The chain links TRBV6-4 to TRBJ2-2, with TRBD1 matching over 7 bases. Germline lookup yields CDR1 MRHNA and CDR2 SNTAGT. This CDR3 comprises 14 residues. J was trimmed by 4 bases and V by 8 bases; bases with no gene match: 7. The CDR3: CASAHDRVTGELFF. Written as DNA, the CDR3 is TGTGCCAGCGCCCATGACAGGGTCACCGGGGAGCTGTTTTTT.

The V and J genes are TRBV6-1 and TRBJ1-2; no clear D. The germline CDR1 and CDR2 sequences are MNHNS and SASEGT. V was cut by 5 bases and J by 4 bases, with 17 bases left in between. There are 15 residues in the CDR3. The CDR3 DNA reads TGTGCCAGCAGTCGACGGGAGATCCTATTCTATGGCTACACCTTC. Translating it yields CASSRREILFYGYTF.

The V and J genes are TRBV7-2 and TRBJ2-7, with D maybe TRBD1 (5 bases). Germline V CDR1 and CDR2: SGHTA, FQGNSA. The CDR3 extends over 19 amino acids. With 1 base removed from V and 0 bases from J, the gap between germline ends came to 22 bases. CDR3 region: CASSLVRATDRRFSYEQYF. In DNA, the CDR3 is TGTGCCAGCAGCTTAGTACGGGCTACCGACAGAAGATTCTCCTACGAGCAGTACTTC.

This clone has a handful of counts. This chain connects TRBV4-2 to TRBJ2-7; tentative D call: TRBD1 (8 bases). Trimming took 2 bases from V and 2 from J, leaving 16 bases between them. Germline V CDR1 and CDR2: LGHNA, YNFKEQ. The CDR3 runs to 16 residues. This CDR3 is CASSQQGGTGAYEQYF. CDR3 sequence (DNA): TGTGCCAGCAGCCAACAGGGGGGGACAGGAGCCTACGAGCAGTACTTC.

This clone was found once. This chain links TRBV7-2 with TRBJ1-4; 7 positions match TRBD1. The J segment lost 3 bases and the V segment lost 1 base, leaving 2 bases of the junction unmatched. The CDR3 is made up of 15 amino acids. Germline CDR1 SGHTA, CDR2 FQGNSA. In DNA form, the CDR3 reads TGTGCCAGCAGCTTAGTAGGGGGCCCTAATGAAAAACTGTTTTTT. This gives the protein CASSLVGGPNEKLFF.

This chain joins TRBV2 and TRBJ1-6; 8 nucleotides line up with TRBD1. Germline V gene data show CDR1 as SNHLY and CDR2 as FYNNEI. CDR3 length equals 18 residues. V shed 6 bases and J 4 bases; nucleotides not matched to a gene: 14. The CDR3 is CASRTGQASLLYNSPLHF. CDR3 nucleotide sequence: TGTGCCAGCAGAACGGGACAGGCCTCGCTATTGTATAATTCACCCCTCCACTTT.

V gene TRBV29-1 combines with J gene TRBJ2-5, with D hard to call. Germline V gene lookup returns CDR1 SQVTM and CDR2 ANQGSEA. This CDR3 contains 11 residues. V lost 3 bases to trimming and J lost 0 bases, with 2 bases between them. The CDR3 DNA sequence: TGCAGCGTTGATTACCAAGAGACCCAGTACTTC. This sequence encodes CSVDYQETQYF.

The rearrangement joins TRBV27 to TRBJ2-2, with no clear D. The V and J ends lost 3 bases and 2 bases respectively, with 7 bases between them. In germline, CDR1 is MNHEY, CDR2 SMNVEV (reference sequence). This CDR3 comprises 14 residues. For the CDR3, the DNA is TGTGCCAGCAGTTTCCGAGAAAACACCGGGGAGCTGTTTTTT. This codes for CASSFRENTGELFF.

The chain recombines TRBV29-1 with TRBJ1-4; no firm D call. V shed 5 bases and J shed 5 bases, with 12 bases lying between them. The CDR3 extends over 13 amino acids. From germline, CDR1 is SQVTM and CDR2 ANQGSEA. The CDR3 region is CSVSGPANEKLFF. In nucleotides, the CDR3 is TGCAGCGTTTCTGGGCCCGCCAATGAAAAACTGTTTTTT.

This chain links TRBV6-5 with TRBJ1-3; 7 nucleotides align to TRBD1. Germline V gene sequence: CDR1 MNHEY, CDR2 SVGAGI. The CDR3 sequence is 15 residues long. Losses at the gene ends were 5 bases for V and 1 base for J; bases not matched to a gene: 5. The CDR3 spells CASSSAGGSGNTIYF. DNA of the CDR3: TGTGCCAGCAGTAGCGCAGGGGGGTCTGGAAACACCATATATTTT.

This chain joins TRBV6-1 and TRBJ2-1, with 10 bases lining up with TRBD2. CDR1 and CDR2 (germline): MNHNS, SASEGT. V shed 4 bases, J shed 0 bases, and the junction held 3 bases outside the gene matches. This CDR3 comprises 16 residues. The CDR3 reads CASSVSSGGSYNEQFF. The CDR3 DNA follows: TGTGCCAGCAGTGTTTCTAGCGGGGGCTCCTACAATGAGCAGTTCTTC.

The V gene is TRBV28, the J gene TRBJ2-3; D is perhaps TRBD2 (6 bases). With 3 bases removed from V and 0 bases from J, the gap between germline ends came to 19 bases. The CDR3 runs 18 residues. Germline V lookup: CDR1 MDHEN, CDR2 SYDVKM. The CDR3 protein is CASSFRGLRTPSTDTQYF. CDR3 in DNA: TGTGCCAGCAGTTTTAGGGGACTCCGAACCCCGAGCACAGATACGCAGTATTTT.

The CDR3 is CASSQFLSGSSYNEQFF. As DNA, the CDR3 is TGCGCCAGCAGCCAGTTTTTGAGCGGGAGCTCCTACAATGAGCAGTTCTTC. The gene calls are TRBV4-3 and TRBJ2-1; TRBD2 matches 8 bases. J lost 0 bases, V lost 3 bases, and 7 bases had no gene match. The CDR3 sequence is 17 residues long. Per germline, CDR1 LGHNA and CDR2 YSLEER.

This clone was seen just once. The J gene is TRBJ1-1, the V gene TRBV9, with 7 nucleotides matching TRBD1. V shed 0 bases, J shed 3 bases, and the junction held 5 bases outside the gene matches. The CDR3 is made up of 15 amino acids. CDR1 is SGDLS and CDR2 is YYNGEE in the germline V gene. The CDR3 loop reads CASSVAGTADTEAFF. As DNA, the CDR3 is TGTGCCAGCAGCGTAGCCGGGACAGCCGACACTGAAGCTTTCTTT.

The rearrangement uses TRBV9 and TRBJ2-6; no firm D call. CDR1 SGDLS and CDR2 YYNGEE come from the germline V gene. The ends were cut back, 5 bases at V and 0 bases at J, with 12 bases in the middle. CDR3 length: 16 amino acids. The CDR3 nucleotides read TGTGCCAGCAGTCGTGCTGATAGCTCTGGGGCCAACGTCCTGACTTTC. It specifies CASSRADSSGANVLTF.

This rearrangement joins TRBV2 to TRBJ2-7, with D unresolved. This CDR3 is built from 12 residues. CDR1 is SNHLY and CDR2 is FYNNEI in the germline V gene. V lost 7 bases and J lost 3, with 10 bases in between. CDR3 coding DNA: TGTGCCAGCATGCGCCAGATCTACGAGCAGTACTTC. Translated: CASMRQIYEQYF. The full variable domain, rest sourced from reference TRBV2 and TRBJ2-7, is EPEVTQTPSHQVTQMGQEVILRCVPISNHLYFYWYRQILGQKVEFLVSFYNNEISEKSEIFDDQFSVERPDGSNFTLKIRSTKLEDSAMYFCASMRQIYEQYFGPGTRLTVT.

This clone appeared a single time. For the CDR3, the DNA is TGCGCCAGCAGCAGCCCCGGGAAAGGAAGTGAAAAACTGTTTTTT. Translation gives CASSSPGKGSEKLFF. The chain couples TRBV4-1 to TRBJ1-4; no firm D call. CDR3 length: 15 amino acids. Trimming took off 5 bases at V and 7 bases at J, with 17 bases between the two ends. Germline V lookup: CDR1 MGHRA, CDR2 YSYEKL.

J is TRBJ2-7 and V is TRBV4-2; 11 positions match TRBD2. The V and J ends lost 1 base and 0 bases, in that order; junction bases with no gene match: 5. The germline V gene has CDR1 LGHNA and CDR2 YNFKEQ. The CDR3 has 17 amino acids. CDR3 amino acids: CASSQGLAGLTSYEQYF. In DNA, the CDR3 is TGTGCCAGCAGCCAAGGACTAGCGGGATTGACCTCCTACGAGCAGTACTTC.

The chain joins TRBV6-5 to TRBJ2-3; unclear D gene. Germline V gene data show CDR1 as MNHEY and CDR2 as SVGAGI. The V end was cut by 2 bases, the J end by 5 bases, with 8 bases between. CDR3 length: 13 residues. CDR3 nucleotide sequence: TGTGCCAGCAGTTACCAGGCTAGAGATACGCAGTATTTT. This codes for CASSYQARDTQYF.

This clone was seen more than once but under ten times. This rearrangement joins TRBV30 to TRBJ1-5; 10 bases line up with TRBD1. The trim removed 5 bases at V and 2 bases at J, leaving 3 bases unmatched. The CDR3 has 14 amino acids. CDR1 and CDR2 from the germline V gene are GTSNPN and SVGIG (reference sequence). For the CDR3, the DNA is TGTGCCTGGCAGACAGGGGGCCGCAATCAGCCCCAGCATTTT. Protein product: CAWQTGGRNQPQHF.

This chain links TRBV2 with TRBJ2-1; D unclear. This CDR3 is 12 amino acids long. V was shortened by 8 bases and J by 5 bases, with 10 bases between the two germline ends. Germline CDR1 SNHLY, CDR2 FYNNEI. The CDR3 loop reads CASLGIDNEQFF. The DNA of the CDR3 is TGTGCCAGCCTGGGAATCGACAATGAGCAGTTCTTC.

The V and J genes are TRBV5-4 and TRBJ2-3; D is perhaps TRBD1 or TRBD2 (6 bases each). Trimming removed 6 bases from V and 2 bases from J, with 16 bases in between. CDR1 is SGHNT, CDR2 YYREEE, per germline (reference sequence). This CDR3 has 15 residues. As DNA, the CDR3 is TGTGCCAGCAAGAAAGGTGGGGGGCTCACAGATACGCAGTATTTT. It codes for CASKKGGGLTDTQYF. The full variable domain, with the rest looked up from reference TRBV5-4 and TRBJ2-3, is ETGVTQSPTHLIKTRGQQVTLRCSSQSGHNTVSWYQQALGQGPQFIFQYYREEENGRGNFPPRFSGLQFPNYSSELNVNALELDDSALYLCASKKGGGLTDTQYFGPGTRLTVL.

V is TRBV12-5 and J is TRBJ2-3; unclear D gene. The CDR3 sequence is 11 residues long. Trimming cost V 7 bases and J 5 bases, with 7 bases left between them. Germline V gene sequence: CDR1 LGHNT, CDR2 FRNRAP. The CDR3, as DNA: TGTGCTAGTGCCTCGATAGATACGCAGTATTTT. Translated, it gives CASASIDTQYF.

The chain combines TRBV30 with TRBJ1-5; a weak D match, TRBD1 (5 bases). V was cut by 1 base and J by 0 bases, with 13 bases left in between. The germline V gene has CDR1 GTSNPN and CDR2 SVGIG (reference sequence). The CDR3 contains 16 residues. The CDR3, as DNA: TGTGCCTGGAGTGGGGTAGGGGAGTATAGCAATCAGCCCCAGCATTTT. This gives the protein CAWSGVGEYSNQPQHF.